This T cell receptor (beta chain) was recorded in a study of CD8 T cells in Susac syndrome. An input of about 0.5 to 1 ug of RNA was subjected to reverse transcription using random hexamers. The method of amplification for TCR beta CDR3 was immunoSEQ multiplex PCR, covering 54 Vbeta and 13 Jbeta. TCRdb re-called the immunoSEQ multiplex PCR reads with MiXCR, one entry per CDR3 protein. The repertoire includes fewer than 350,000 distinct CDR3 sequences, almost 85% of them detected once, and 0.2% to 0.25% sits in the top ten. Between the trimmed V and J ends, which lost 0 bases and 4 bases, there was a span of 15 bases. This CDR3 has 16 amino acids. Germline V gives CDR1 SQVTM, CDR2 ANQGSEA. From blood CD8+ and CD4+ T cells, the TCR beta chain was sequenced. Patients with stable or active relapsing-remitting disease, all of them treatment-naive, made up the multiple sclerosis controls. Negative isolation yielded the CD8+ and CD4+ T cells, while FACS enriched the TEMRA cells.

This chain links TRBV29-1 with TRBJ2-2; perhaps TRBD2 as D (5 bases). The clonotype originates from a human donor with multiple sclerosis. The sequenced sample consisted of CD8+ T cells from PBMCs. This CDR3 reads CSVEEVSGGGTGELFF. CDR3 bases: TGCAGCGTTGAAGAGGTATCGGGTGGAGGCACCGGGGAGCTGTTTTTT.